This T cell receptor (beta chain) was observed in a study of beta chain features in type 1 diabetes. Study outcomes and limitations: Cells that show high TCR expression could be over-represented by cDNA sequencing. Unsettled here was the matter of whether HLA type influences TCRB rearrangement. TCRB CDR3s were moderately but significantly shorter in Type 1 diabetes patients in all four CD4+ subsets.

Germline trimming cut 3 bases from V and 11 bases from J; bases unmatched to any gene: 10. Germline V gives CDR1 MDHEN, CDR2 SYDVKM. The CDR3 has 14 amino acids. Expressed TCRB transcripts were sequenced after all isolated RNA was converted to cDNA. Reads for stem cell-like memory T cell samples averaged roughly 990,000. This table comes from immunoSEQ multiplex PCR, and its TCRdb copy is limited to in-frame clones, with some not included. Of over 13,000 clones listed, roughly four fifths are singletons. This clone has more than one count but fewer than ten. Antigen unknown. Each of the CD4+ naive, central memory, regulatory and stem cell-like memory populations was sorted via CD45RO/CCR7/CD25/CD127/CD95/CD27.

The TCR was taken from a woman aged 18-30 years with type 1 diabetes. This chain joins TRBV28 and TRBJ2-1; 7 positions match TRBD1. The sample comprised stem cell memory CD4+ T cells from blood. The CDR3 sequence: CASSFRGPTMKQFF. In DNA, the CDR3 is TGTGCCAGCAGTTTTAGGGGGCCTACAATGAAGCAGTTCTTC.